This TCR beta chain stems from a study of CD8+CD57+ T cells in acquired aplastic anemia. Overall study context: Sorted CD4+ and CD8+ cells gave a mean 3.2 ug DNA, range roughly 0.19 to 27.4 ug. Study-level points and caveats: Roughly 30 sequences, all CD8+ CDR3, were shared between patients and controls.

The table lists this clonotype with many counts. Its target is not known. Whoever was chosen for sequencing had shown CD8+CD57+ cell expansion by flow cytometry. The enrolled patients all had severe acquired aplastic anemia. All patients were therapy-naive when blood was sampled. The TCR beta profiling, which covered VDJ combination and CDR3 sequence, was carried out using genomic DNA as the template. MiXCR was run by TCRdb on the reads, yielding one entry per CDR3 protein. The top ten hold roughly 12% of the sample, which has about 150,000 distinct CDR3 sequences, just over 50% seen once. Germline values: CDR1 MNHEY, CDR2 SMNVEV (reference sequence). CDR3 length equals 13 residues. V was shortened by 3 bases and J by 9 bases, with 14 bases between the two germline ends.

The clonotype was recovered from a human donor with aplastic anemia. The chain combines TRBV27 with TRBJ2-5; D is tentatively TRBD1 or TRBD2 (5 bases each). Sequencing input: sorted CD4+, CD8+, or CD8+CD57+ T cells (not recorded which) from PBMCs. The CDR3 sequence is CASSLTGQAAQYF. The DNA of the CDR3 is TGTGCCAGCAGTTTGACGGGGCAAGCGGCCCAGTACTTC.